This T cell receptor beta chain was identified during a study of persistence of HIV-infected CD4 T cells. This CDR3 region has 17 residues. With 4 bases clipped from V and 0 bases from J, the junction kept 10 bases outside the gene matches. CDR1 and CDR2 (germline): SGHRS, YFSETQ. With respect to this clone: Antigen: not known.

This was the immunoSEQ version 4 assay in survey mode. TCRdb's copy holds only in-frame clones and misses some; the assay was immunoSEQ multiplex PCR. The sample holds tens of thousands of clones, 80% to 90% seen once. This nonspecific control used anti-CD3/anti-CD28 bead stimulation of CD4+ T cells. Responding CD4+ T cells were sorted by upregulation of both CD40 ligand and CD69. The material was CD4+ T cells sorted from PBMCs after approximately 19-hour stimulation, obtained from a patient who received antiretroviral therapy. The clonotype was recovered from an adult man with HIV who was CMV-seropositive. The V and J genes are TRBV5-1 and TRBJ2-1, with 7 positions matching TRBD1. CDR3 loop: CASSLVTGMSSYNEQFF. CDR3 in DNA: TGCGCCAGCAGCCTCGTGACAGGGATGAGCTCCTACAATGAGCAGTTCTTC.